The sequence of this T cell receptor (beta chain) was determined in a study of beta chain features in type 1 diabetes. The isolated RNA, all of it, was reverse transcribed, so expressed TCRB transcripts were what got sequenced. Assay: immunoSEQ multiplex PCR; the TCRdb copy retains only in-frame clones and omits some. This sample carries 150,000 or so clones, approximately 9.2% of them seen once, and the ten largest clones take around 0.63%. V gave up 1 base and J gave up 1 base, with 17 bases separating them. The CDR3 consists of 17 residues. Germline V CDR1 and CDR2: SGHDN, FVKESK. A sort by CD45RO/CCR7/CD25/CD127/CD95/CD27 yielded CD4+ naive, central memory, regulatory and stem cell-like memory cells.

This rearrangement joins TRBV14 to TRBJ2-7, with D possibly matching TRBD1 (5 bases). The specimen was central memory CD4+ T cells from blood. The origin of this receptor is a man younger than 30 in good health. The chain's CDR3 is CASSQAPRRTGSYEQYF. The CDR3 nucleotides read TGTGCCAGCAGCCAAGCACCAAGACGAACAGGTTCCTACGAGCAGTACTTC.